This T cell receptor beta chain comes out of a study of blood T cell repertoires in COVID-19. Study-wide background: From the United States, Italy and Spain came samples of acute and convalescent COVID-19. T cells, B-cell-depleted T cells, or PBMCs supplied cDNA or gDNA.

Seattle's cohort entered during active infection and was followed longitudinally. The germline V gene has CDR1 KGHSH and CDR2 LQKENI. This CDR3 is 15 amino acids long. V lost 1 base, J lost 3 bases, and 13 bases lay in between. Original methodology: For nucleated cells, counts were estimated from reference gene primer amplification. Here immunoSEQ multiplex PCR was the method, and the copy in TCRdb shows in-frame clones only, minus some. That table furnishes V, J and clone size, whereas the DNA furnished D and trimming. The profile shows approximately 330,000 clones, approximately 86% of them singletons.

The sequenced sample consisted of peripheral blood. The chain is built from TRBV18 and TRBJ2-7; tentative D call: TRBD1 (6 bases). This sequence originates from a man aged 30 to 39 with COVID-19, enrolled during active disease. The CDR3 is CASSPQGVYLYEQYF. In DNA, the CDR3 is TGTGCCAGCTCACCACAGGGGGTGTACCTCTACGAGCAGTACTTC.